This TCR beta chain appears in the sequencing data of a study of T-cell reconstitution after alpha-beta-depleted transplantation in children. Germline V gives CDR1 SGHVS, CDR2 FNYEAQ. Losses at the gene ends were 1 base for V and 0 bases for J; bases not matched to a gene: 4. The CDR3 covers 16 residues. This clonotype came up many times. Preparing the TCRbeta library involved the use of unique molecular identifiers. TCRdb reanalysed the PCR reads using MiXCR and keeps one entry per CDR3 protein. This sample has around 410,000 distinct CDR3 sequences; approximately 10% occur once, and the top ten carry about 5%.

This material consisted of PBMCs from the stem cell graft donor, taken from the stem cell graft. The V call is TRBV7-6, the J call TRBJ2-3; 7 nucleotides match TRBD2. The sequence came from a human donor who donated a stem cell graft to a child with acute myeloid leukemia. The CDR3 bases are TGTGCCAGCAGCTTAGGCGCGGGGGAGAGCACAGATACGCAGTATTTT. It encodes CASSLGAGESTDTQYF.